This entry concerns a single T cell receptor beta chain. The antigen remains undetermined. H&E slides confirmed each diagnosis, reviewed by two pathologists independently. The germline CDR1 and CDR2 sequences are MNHEY and SMNVEV (reference sequence). With 8 bases removed from V and 1 base from J, the gap between germline ends came to 19 bases. This CDR3 spans 16 amino acids. The data were produced by immunoSEQ multiplex PCR, yet TCRdb's version contains in-frame clones alone and is incomplete. The profile shows 4,000 to 6,000 clones, around 80% of them singletons. This sample is drawn from a study of immune evolution from preneoplasia to lung adenocarcinoma. Study findings and constraints: From normal lung to invasive adenocarcinoma, top clone frequencies appeared to decrease.

The clonotype originates from a person between 50 and 69 years old with lung adenocarcinoma. The rearrangement links TRBV27 to TRBJ2-3, with D possibly matching TRBD1 (6 bases). Sample: FFPE normal lung tissue adjacent to the tumor. CDR3 nucleotides: TGTGCCAGCGCCCTCAACCTAGGGGGACGCACAGATACGCAGTATTTT. Amino acid sequence: CASALNLGGRTDTQYF.